Below are 8 T cell receptor beta chains sequenced from a single sample in a study of beta chain features in type 1 diabetes. Findings and limits, study-wide: Moderate yet significant TCRB CDR3 shortening was seen in Type 1 diabetes patients in all four CD4+ subsets.

The antigens these receptors bind are not known. Every bit of the isolated RNA underwent reverse transcription, so sequencing read expressed TCRB transcripts. Sequenced by immunoSEQ multiplex PCR; TCRdb stores in-frame clones only, minus some. The profile shows some 160,000 clones, 9% to 10% of them singletons. Sequencing used central memory CD4+ T cells from blood. These receptors were obtained from a woman under 40 with type 1 diabetes.

The chain has TRBV28 and TRBJ2-1, with D hard to call. Between the trimmed V and J ends, which lost 3 bases and 4 bases, there was a span of 4 bases. Per germline, CDR1 MDHEN and CDR2 SYDVKM. The CDR3 extends over 12 amino acids. The CDR3 spells CASSLTYNEQFF. CDR3 in DNA: TGTGCCAGCAGTTTGACATACAATGAGCAGTTCTTC. Full variable domain (remainder filled in from reference TRBV28 and TRBJ2-1): DVKVTQSSRYLVKRTGEKVFLECVQDMDHENMFWYRQDPGLGLRLIYFSYDVKMKEKGDIPEGYSVSREKKERFSLILESASTNQTSMYLCASSLTYNEQFFGPGTRLTVL.

This chain connects TRBV18 to TRBJ1-1; D is unresolved. Germline CDR1 KGHSH, CDR2 LQKENI. The CDR3 sequence is 12 residues long. V was cut by 1 base and J by 10 bases, with 10 bases left in between. The CDR3 region has the DNA TGTGCCAGCTCACCACGAGAAGAAGTAGCTTTCTTT. Translating gives CASSPREEVAFF. Filled out from reference TRBV18 and TRBJ1-1, the complete variable domain reads NAGVMQNPRHLVRRRGQEARLRCSPMKGHSHVYWYRQLPEEGLKFMVYLQKENIIDESGMPKERFSAEFPKEGPSILRIQQVVRGDSAAYFCASSPREEVAFFGQGTRLTVV.

This rearrangement joins TRBV29-1 to TRBJ1-2, with 7 bases fitting TRBD1. V lost 4 bases and J lost 7; bases outside the gene matches: 15. The CDR3 sequence is 15 residues long. Germline lookup yields CDR1 SQVTM and CDR2 ANQGSEA. The CDR3 DNA follows: TGCAGCGTTGGGGGGACAGCCGGTCTTGTAGGTGGCTACACCTTC. Residues: CSVGGTAGLVGGYTF.

This clone was observed a few times. V gene TRBV7-6 combines with J gene TRBJ2-5, with D possibly being TRBD2 (6 bases). The germline V gene has CDR1 SGHVS and CDR2 FNYEAQ. V gave up 1 base and J gave up 6 bases, with 15 bases separating them. The CDR3 covers 15 residues. The chain's CDR3 is CASSLGNGRSQTQYF. The CDR3 region has the DNA TGTGCCAGCAGCTTAGGGAACGGGAGAAGCCAGACCCAGTACTTC.

V is TRBV2 and J is TRBJ2-2, with 9 positions matching TRBD1. The V and J ends lost 0 bases and 4 bases, in that order; junction bases with no gene match: 3. The germline CDR1 and CDR2 sequences are SNHLY and FYNNEI. This CDR3 has 16 amino acids. As DNA, the CDR3 is TGTGCCAGCAGTGAAGCAGGGGACAGGGCCACCGGGGAGCTGTTTTTT. Translation gives CASSEAGDRATGELFF.

In its sample, this clone was seen a few times. The gene calls are TRBV10-3 and TRBJ2-5, with D perhaps TRBD1 (5 bases). The CDR3 extends over 13 amino acids. Germline lookup yields CDR1 ENHRY and CDR2 SYGVKD. Trimming shortened V by 5 bases and J by 0 bases, and 7 bases separated the two germline ends. For the CDR3, the DNA is TGTGCCATCAGTCGACAGTACCAAGAGACCCAGTACTTC. Protein sequence: CAISRQYQETQYF.

This clone was counted ten times or more. The chain is built from TRBV13 and TRBJ2-3; 9 nucleotides agree with TRBD2. The germline CDR1 and CDR2 sequences are PRHDT and FYEKMQ (reference sequence). The V and J ends lost 4 bases and 7 bases, in that order; junction bases with no gene match: 15. This CDR3 is built from 17 residues. The CDR3 region has the DNA TGTGCCAGCAGCTCCCCGCTAGCGGGATCCCGAGGAAATACGCAGTATTTT. It codes for CASSSPLAGSRGNTQYF.

This chain uses TRBV7-2 with TRBJ1-1, with D unclear. The ends were cut back, 1 base at V and 3 bases at J, with 9 bases in the middle. The CDR3 runs 14 residues. Germline CDR1 and CDR2: SGHTA and FQGNSA. The CDR3 region has the DNA TGTGCCAGCAGCTTAGTCCCCGGGGACACTGAAGCTTTCTTT. As protein: CASSLVPGDTEAFF.